The 6 T cell receptor beta chains in this list originate from one sample, sequenced in a study of blood T cell repertoires in COVID-19. Profiled with immunoSEQ multiplex PCR; TCRdb holds only in-frame clones, not every one. The table includes around 250,000 clones, around 88% detected once. Material: peripheral blood. The receptors were gathered from a man aged 35 to 55 with active or convalescent COVID-19.

The chain has TRBV19 and TRBJ1-1, with 9 bases lining up with TRBD1. The ends lost 4 bases at V and 2 bases at J; junction bases unmatched: 2. CDR1 and CDR2 (germline): LNHDA, SQIVND (reference sequence). The length of the CDR3 is 14 residues. The CDR3 region is CASSRGQGNTEAFF. CDR3 coding DNA: TGTGCCAGTAGTAGGGGACAGGGAAACACTGAAGCTTTCTTT.

The chain is built from TRBV19 and TRBJ2-2; D perhaps matches TRBD2 (6 bases). The length of the CDR3 is 15 residues. Trimming took off 5 bases at V and 5 bases at J, with 15 bases between the two ends. Germline CDR1 is LNHDA and CDR2 is SQIVND (reference sequence). The CDR3 is CASSPKGLNTGELFF. For the CDR3, the DNA is TGTGCCAGTAGTCCGAAGGGACTTAATACCGGGGAGCTGTTTTTT.

The chain joins TRBV7-8 to TRBJ2-5; 13 bases are shared with TRBD2. CDR1 is SGHVS, CDR2 FQNEAQ, per germline. This CDR3 comprises 15 residues. After removal of 5 bases from V and 7 bases from J, the junction contained 7 bases not matched to a gene. This CDR3 reads CASSAGTSGVGTQYF. The CDR3 DNA reads TGTGCCAGCAGCGCGGGGACTAGCGGGGTTGGGACCCAGTACTTC.

The rearrangement uses TRBV19 and TRBJ2-3, with a weak D call TRBD1 (5 bases). Germline CDR1 reads LNHDA; CDR2 reads SQIVND (reference sequence). V lost 11 bases and J lost 4, with 13 bases in between. This CDR3 spans 12 amino acids. CDR3: CASTGAPDTQYF. CDR3 DNA sequence: TGTGCCTCGACTGGGGCCCCAGATACGCAGTATTTT.

The chain uses TRBV12-3 or TRBV12-4 and TRBJ1-2; possible D gene TRBD1, 6 bases. The CDR3 sequence is 12 residues long. The V and J ends lost 5 bases and 8 bases respectively, with 12 bases between them. This CDR3 is CASSPGAGGYTF. CDR3 DNA: TGTGCCAGCAGTCCAGGGGCTGGAGGCTACACCTTC.

V gene TRBV27 combines with J gene TRBJ2-4, with TRBD2 matching over 7 bases. This CDR3 is 15 amino acids long. Per germline, CDR1 MNHEY and CDR2 SMNVEV (reference sequence). The V and J ends lost 4 bases and 4 bases, in that order; junction bases with no gene match: 7. The CDR3 nucleotides are TGTGCCAGCAGTTCCCCCGCCGGGGGGAAAAACATTCAGTACTTC. Translating gives CASSSPAGGKNIQYF.